The source of this T cell receptor (beta chain) is a study of blood T cells in healthy people across ages. PCR was performed a second time for about 7 to 12 cycles using a sample-barcoded 5' primer and a J-beta primer mix. TCRdb fed the 5' RACE reads into MiXCR, producing one record per CDR3 protein. The sample gives around 1,600,000 distinct CDR3 sequences, less than 45% of which show up once; just over 4% is in the top ten. There are 13 residues in the CDR3. CDR1 is MGHDK and CDR2 is SYGVNS in the germline V gene. Trimming left V 3 bases short and J 1 base short, with 5 bases between. The chain links TRBV25-1 to TRBJ2-3; the D is unclear. Sequencing used blood. This TCR came from a woman aged 18-29 years in good health. The CDR3 protein is CASSDAGTDTQYF. The CDR3 DNA follows: TGTGCCAGCAGTGATGCGGGCACAGATACGCAGTATTTT. The whole variable domain, filled in from reference TRBV25-1 and TRBJ2-3, reads EADIYQTPRYLVIGTGKKITLECSQTMGHDKMYWYQQDPGMELHLIHYSYGVNSTEKGDLSSESTVSRIRTEHFPLTLESARPSHTSQYLCASSDAGTDTQYFGPGTRLTVL.